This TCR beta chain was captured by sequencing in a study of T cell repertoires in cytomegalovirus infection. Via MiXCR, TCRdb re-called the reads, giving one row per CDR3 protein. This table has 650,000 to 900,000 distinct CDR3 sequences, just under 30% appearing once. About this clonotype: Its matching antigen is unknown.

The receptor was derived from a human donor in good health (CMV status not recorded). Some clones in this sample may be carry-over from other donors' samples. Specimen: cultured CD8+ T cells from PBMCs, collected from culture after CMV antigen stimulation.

The CDR3 nucleotides read TGCGCCAGCAGCTTGGGTAGCGGGGGGCCTGGCGAGCAGTACGTC. Protein product: CASSLGSGGPGEQYV. The gene calls are TRBV5-1 and TRBJ2-7; 10 bases agree with TRBD2. CDR1 SGHRS and CDR2 YFSETQ come from the germline V gene. The CDR3 extends over 15 amino acids. Trimming cost V 0 bases and J 6 bases; bases outside gene matches: 6.